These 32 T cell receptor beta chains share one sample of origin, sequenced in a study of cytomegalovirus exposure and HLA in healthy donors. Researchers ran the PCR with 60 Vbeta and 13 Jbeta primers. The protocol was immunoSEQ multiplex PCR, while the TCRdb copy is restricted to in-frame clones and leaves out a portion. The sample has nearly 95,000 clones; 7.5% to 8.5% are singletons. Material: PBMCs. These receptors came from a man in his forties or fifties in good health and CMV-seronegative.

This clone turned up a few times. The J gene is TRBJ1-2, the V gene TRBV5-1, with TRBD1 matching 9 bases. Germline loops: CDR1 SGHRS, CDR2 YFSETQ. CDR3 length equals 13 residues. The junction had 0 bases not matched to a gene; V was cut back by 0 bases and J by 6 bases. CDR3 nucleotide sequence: TGCGCCAGCAGCTTGGACAGGGGGCATGGCTACACCTTC. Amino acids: CASSLDRGHGYTF.

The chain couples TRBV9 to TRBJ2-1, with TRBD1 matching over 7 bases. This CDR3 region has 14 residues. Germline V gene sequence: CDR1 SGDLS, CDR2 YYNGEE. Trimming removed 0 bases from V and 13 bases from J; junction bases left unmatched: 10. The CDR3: CASSVGAGGETQFF. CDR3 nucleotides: TGTGCCAGCAGCGTAGGGGCAGGGGGAGAGACCCAGTTCTTC.

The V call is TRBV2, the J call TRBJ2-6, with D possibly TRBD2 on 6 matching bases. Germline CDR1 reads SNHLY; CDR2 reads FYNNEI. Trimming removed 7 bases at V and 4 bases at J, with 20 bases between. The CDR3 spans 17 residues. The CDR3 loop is CASIFKEGLMGANVLTF. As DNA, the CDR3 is TGTGCCAGCATTTTTAAGGAGGGGTTGATGGGGGCCAACGTCCTGACTTTC.

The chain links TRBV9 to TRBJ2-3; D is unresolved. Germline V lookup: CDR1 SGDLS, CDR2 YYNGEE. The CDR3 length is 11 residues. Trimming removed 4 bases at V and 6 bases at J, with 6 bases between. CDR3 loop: CASSSYDTQYF. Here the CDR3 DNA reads TGTGCCAGCAGCTCCTATGATACGCAGTATTTT.

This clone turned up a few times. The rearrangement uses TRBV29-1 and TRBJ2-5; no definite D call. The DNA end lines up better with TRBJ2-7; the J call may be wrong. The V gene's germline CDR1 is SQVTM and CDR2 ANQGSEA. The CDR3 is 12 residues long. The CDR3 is CSVEDLSYEQYF. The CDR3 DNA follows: TGCAGCGTTGAAGATCTCTCCTACGAGCAGTACTTC.

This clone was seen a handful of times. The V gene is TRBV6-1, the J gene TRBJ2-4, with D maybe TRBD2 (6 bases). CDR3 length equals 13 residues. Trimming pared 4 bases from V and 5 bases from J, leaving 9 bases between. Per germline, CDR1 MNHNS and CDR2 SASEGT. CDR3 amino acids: CASSVGGENIQYF. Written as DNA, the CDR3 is TGTGCCAGCAGTGTGGGGGGTGAAAACATTCAGTACTTC.

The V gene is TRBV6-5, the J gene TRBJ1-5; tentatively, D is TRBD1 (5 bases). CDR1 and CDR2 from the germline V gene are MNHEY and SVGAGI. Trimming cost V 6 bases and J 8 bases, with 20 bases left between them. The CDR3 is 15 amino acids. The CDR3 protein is CASRRRSTVSEPQHF. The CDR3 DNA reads TGTGCCAGCAGGAGGCGGTCGACAGTGTCTGAGCCCCAGCATTTT.

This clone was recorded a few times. In DNA form, the CDR3 reads TGTGCCAGCAGCCCTACAGGGACCAATCAGCCCCAGCATTTT. Translated, it gives CASSPTGTNQPQHF. The chain combines TRBV11-2 with TRBJ1-5, with D maybe TRBD1 (6 bases). The V end was cut by 5 bases, the J end by 3 bases, with 11 bases between. This CDR3 spans 14 amino acids. Germline values: CDR1 SGHAT, CDR2 FQNNGV. Variable domain in full (rest from reference TRBV11-2 and TRBJ1-5): EAGVAQSPRYKIIEKRQSVAFWCNPISGHATLYWYQQILGQGPKLLIQFQNNGVVDDSQLPKDRFSAERLKGVDSTLKIQPAKLEDSAVYLCASSPTGTNQPQHFGDGTRLSIL.

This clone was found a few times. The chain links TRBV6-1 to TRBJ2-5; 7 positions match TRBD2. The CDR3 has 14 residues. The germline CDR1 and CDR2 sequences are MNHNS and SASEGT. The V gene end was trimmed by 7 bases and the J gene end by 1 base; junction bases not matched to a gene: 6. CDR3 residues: CASMGGMAQETQYF. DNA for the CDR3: TGTGCCAGCATGGGGGGGATGGCCCAAGAGACCCAGTACTTC.

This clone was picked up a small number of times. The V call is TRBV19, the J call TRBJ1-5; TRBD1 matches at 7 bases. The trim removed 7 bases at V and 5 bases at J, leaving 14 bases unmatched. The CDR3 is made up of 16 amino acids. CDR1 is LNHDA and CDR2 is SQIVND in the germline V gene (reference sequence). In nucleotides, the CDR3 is TGTGCCAGTAAGGGGGGACAGCACTCTCTCCATCAGCCCCAGCATTTT. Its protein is CASKGGQHSLHQPQHF.

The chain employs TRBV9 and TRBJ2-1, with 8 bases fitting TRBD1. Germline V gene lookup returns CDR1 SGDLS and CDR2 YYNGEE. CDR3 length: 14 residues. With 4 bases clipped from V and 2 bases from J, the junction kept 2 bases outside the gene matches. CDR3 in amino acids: CASSRTGTYNEQFF. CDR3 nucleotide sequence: TGTGCCAGCAGCCGGACAGGGACCTACAATGAGCAGTTCTTC.

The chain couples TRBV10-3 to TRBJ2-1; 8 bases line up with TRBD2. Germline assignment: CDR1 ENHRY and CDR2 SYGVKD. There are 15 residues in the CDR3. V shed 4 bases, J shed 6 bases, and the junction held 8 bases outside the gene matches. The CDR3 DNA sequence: TGTGCCATCAGTGGTGGGGGGACTAGAGGCAATGAGCAGTTCTTC. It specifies CAISGGGTRGNEQFF.

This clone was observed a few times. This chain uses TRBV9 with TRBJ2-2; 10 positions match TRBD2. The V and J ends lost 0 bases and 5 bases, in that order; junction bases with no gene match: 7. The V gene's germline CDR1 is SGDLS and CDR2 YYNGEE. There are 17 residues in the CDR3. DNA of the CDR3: TGTGCCAGCAGCGTAGCTACCAGCGGGAGGGTAACCGGGGAGCTGTTTTTT. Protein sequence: CASSVATSGRVTGELFF.

Here the CDR3 reads CASRLTGTIGETQYF. CDR3 in DNA: TGCGCCAGCAGATTGACAGGAACTATAGGCGAGACCCAGTACTTC. This chain connects TRBV5-1 to TRBJ2-5; a weak D match, TRBD1 (6 bases). Per germline, CDR1 SGHRS and CDR2 YFSETQ. V was clipped by 5 bases and J by 5 bases, with 19 bases between them. This CDR3 contains 15 residues.

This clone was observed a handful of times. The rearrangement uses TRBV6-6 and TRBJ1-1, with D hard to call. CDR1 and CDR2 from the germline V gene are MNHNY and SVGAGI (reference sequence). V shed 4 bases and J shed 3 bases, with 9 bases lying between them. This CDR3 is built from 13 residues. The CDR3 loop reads CASSWGGDTEAFF. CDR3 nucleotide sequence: TGTGCCAGCAGTTGGGGAGGAGACACTGAAGCTTTCTTT.

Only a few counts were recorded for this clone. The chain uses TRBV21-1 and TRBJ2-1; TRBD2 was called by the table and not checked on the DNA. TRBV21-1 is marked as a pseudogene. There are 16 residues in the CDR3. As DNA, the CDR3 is TGTGCCAGCAGCAAAGATCACCCGGGACTAGAGAATGAGCAGTTCTTC. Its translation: CASSKDHPGLENEQFF.

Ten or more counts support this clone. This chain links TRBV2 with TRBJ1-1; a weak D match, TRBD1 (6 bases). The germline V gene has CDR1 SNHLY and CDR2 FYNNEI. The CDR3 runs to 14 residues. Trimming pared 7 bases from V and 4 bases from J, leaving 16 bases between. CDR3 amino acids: CASTMGGQGTEAFF. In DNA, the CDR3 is TGTGCCAGCACCATGGGGGGGCAGGGCACTGAAGCTTTCTTT.

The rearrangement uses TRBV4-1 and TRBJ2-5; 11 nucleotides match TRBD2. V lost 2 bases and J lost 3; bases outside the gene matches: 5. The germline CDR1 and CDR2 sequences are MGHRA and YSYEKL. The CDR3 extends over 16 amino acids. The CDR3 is CASSQPTSGGKETQYF. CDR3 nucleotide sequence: TGCGCCAGCAGCCAACCTACTAGCGGGGGAAAAGAGACCCAGTACTTC.

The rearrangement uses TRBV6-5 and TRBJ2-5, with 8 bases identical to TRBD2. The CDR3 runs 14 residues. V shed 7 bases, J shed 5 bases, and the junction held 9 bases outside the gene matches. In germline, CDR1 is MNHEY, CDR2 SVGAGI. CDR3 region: CASNPGGSLETQYF. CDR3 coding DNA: TGTGCCAGCAACCCGGGGGGGAGTCTTGAGACCCAGTACTTC.

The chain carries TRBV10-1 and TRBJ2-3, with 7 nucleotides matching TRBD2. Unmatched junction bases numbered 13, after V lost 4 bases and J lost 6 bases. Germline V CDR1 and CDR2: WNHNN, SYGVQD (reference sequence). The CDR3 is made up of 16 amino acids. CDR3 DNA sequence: TGCGCCAGCAGTGGCAGGGATCCGGGGGGTTTTGATACGCAGTATTTT. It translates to CASSGRDPGGFDTQYF.

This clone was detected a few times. The CDR3 reads CASSEGYEQYF. In DNA form, the CDR3 reads TGTGCCAGCAGTGAGGGCTACGAGCAGTACTTC. The chain carries TRBV6-1 and TRBJ2-5, with unresolved D. The last part of the DNA fits TRBJ2-7 better; the J call may be wrong. This CDR3 is 11 amino acids long. From germline, CDR1 is MNHNS and CDR2 SASEGT.

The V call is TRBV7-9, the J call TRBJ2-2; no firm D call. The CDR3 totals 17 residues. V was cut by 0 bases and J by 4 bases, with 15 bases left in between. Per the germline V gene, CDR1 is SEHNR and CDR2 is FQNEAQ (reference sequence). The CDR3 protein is CASSLAVITSGTGELFF. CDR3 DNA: TGTGCCAGCAGCTTAGCGGTTATTACCTCGGGCACCGGGGAGCTGTTTTTT.

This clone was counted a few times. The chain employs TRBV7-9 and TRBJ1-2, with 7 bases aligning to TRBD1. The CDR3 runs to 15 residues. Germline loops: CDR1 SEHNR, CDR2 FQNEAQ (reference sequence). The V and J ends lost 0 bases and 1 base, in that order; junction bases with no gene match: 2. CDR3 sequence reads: CASSLAGTDNYGYTF. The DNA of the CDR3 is TGTGCCAGCAGCTTAGCCGGGACAGATAACTATGGCTACACCTTC.

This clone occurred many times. CDR3 bases: TGTGCCAGCAGCAAAGTTGGGGGGGCGGACACTGAAGCTTTCTTT. Translating gives CASSKVGGADTEAFF. The V call is TRBV21-1, the J call TRBJ1-1. TRBV21-1 is listed as a pseudogene. The CDR3 is 15 residues long.

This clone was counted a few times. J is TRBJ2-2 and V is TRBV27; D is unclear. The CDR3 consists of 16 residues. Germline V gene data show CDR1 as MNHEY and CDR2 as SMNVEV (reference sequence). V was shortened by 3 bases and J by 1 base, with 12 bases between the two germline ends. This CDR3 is CASSLNSQMNTGELFF. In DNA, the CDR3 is TGTGCCAGCAGTTTGAATTCCCAGATGAACACCGGGGAGCTGTTTTTT.

The CDR3 is CASSRAGVVDTQYF. Here the CDR3 DNA reads TGTGCCAGCAGTCGGGCGGGAGTGGTAGATACGCAGTATTTT. J is TRBJ2-3 and V is TRBV6-6; 7 bases are shared with TRBD2. V trimming: 5 bases; J trimming: 5 bases; junction bases outside the gene matches: 7. This CDR3 has 14 amino acids. Germline values: CDR1 MNHNY, CDR2 SVGAGI (reference sequence).

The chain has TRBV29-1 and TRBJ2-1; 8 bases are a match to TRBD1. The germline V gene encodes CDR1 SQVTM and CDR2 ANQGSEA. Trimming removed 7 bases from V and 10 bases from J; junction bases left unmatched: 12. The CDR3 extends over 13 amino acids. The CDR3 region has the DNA TGCAGCGGAATCGCGACAGGGGCGTGGGAGCAGTTCTTC. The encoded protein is CSGIATGAWEQFF.

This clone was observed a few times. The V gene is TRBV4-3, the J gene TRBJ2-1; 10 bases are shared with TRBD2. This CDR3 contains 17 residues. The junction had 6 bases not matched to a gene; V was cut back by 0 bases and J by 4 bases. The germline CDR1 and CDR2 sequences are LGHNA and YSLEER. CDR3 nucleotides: TGCGCCAGCAGCCAAGATTGGTTACTAGCGGGATACAATGAGCAGTTCTTC. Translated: CASSQDWLLAGYNEQFF.

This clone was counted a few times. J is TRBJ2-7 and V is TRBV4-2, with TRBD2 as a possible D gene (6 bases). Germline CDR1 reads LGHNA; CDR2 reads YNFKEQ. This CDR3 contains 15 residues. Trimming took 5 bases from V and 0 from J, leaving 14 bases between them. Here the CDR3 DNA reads TGTGCCAGCAGCGGGGGGTTGGGTAGCTCCTACGAGCAGTACTTC. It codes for CASSGGLGSSYEQYF.

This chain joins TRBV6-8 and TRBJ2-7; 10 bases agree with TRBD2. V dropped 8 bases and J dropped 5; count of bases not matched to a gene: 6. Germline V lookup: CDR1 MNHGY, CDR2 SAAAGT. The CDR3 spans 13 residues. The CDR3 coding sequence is TGTGCCAGCCCTAGCGGGAGTCTCGACGAGCAGTACTTC. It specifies CASPSGSLDEQYF.

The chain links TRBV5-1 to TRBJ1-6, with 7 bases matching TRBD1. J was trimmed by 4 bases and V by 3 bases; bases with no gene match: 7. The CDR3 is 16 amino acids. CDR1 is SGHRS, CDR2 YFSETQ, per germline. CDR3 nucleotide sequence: TGCGCCAGCAGCTGGGGACAGATGGAATATAATTCACCCCTCCACTTT. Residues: CASSWGQMEYNSPLHF. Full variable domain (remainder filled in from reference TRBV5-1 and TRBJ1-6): KAGVTQTPRYLIKTRGQQVTLSCSPISGHRSVSWYQQTPGQGLQFLFEYFSETQRNKGNFPGRFSGRQFSNSRSEMNVSTLELGDSALYLCASSWGQMEYNSPLHFGNGTRLTVT.

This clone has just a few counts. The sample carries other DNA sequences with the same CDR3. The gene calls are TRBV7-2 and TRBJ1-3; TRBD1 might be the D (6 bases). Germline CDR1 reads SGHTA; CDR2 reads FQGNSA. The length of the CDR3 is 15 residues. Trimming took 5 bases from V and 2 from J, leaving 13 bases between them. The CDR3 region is CASSLQQGAGNTIYF. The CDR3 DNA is TGTGCCAGCAGCCTCCAACAGGGCGCTGGAAACACCATATATTTT.